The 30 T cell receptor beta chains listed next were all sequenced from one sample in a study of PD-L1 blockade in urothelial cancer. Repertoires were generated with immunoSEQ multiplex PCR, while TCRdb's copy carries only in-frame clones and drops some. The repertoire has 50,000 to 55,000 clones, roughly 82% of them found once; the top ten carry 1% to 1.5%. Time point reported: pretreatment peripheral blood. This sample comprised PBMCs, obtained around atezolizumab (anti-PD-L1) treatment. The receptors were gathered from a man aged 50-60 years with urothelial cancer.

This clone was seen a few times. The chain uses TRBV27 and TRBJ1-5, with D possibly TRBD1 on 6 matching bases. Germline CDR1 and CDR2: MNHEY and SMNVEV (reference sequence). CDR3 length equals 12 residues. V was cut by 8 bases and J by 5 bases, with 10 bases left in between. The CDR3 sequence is CASRGHDQPQHF. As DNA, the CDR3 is TGTGCCAGCCGGGGACACGATCAGCCCCAGCATTTT.

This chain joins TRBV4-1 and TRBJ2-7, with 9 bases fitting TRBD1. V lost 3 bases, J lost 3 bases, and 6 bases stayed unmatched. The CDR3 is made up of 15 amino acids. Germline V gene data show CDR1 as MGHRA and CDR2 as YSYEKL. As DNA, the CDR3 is TGCGCCAGCAGCCATATCGGACAGGGGAACTACGAGCAGTACTTC. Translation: CASSHIGQGNYEQYF.

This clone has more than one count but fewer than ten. In nucleotides, the CDR3 is TGTGCCAGCAGTTCCCGGGACAGGGGGCGTGTGGCCAAAAACATTCAGTACTTC. Residues: CASSSRDRGRVAKNIQYF. The J gene is TRBJ2-4, the V gene TRBV2; 12 nucleotides match TRBD1. CDR3 length: 18 amino acids. Germline V gene lookup returns CDR1 SNHLY and CDR2 FYNNEI. Trimming removed 5 bases from V and 1 base from J; junction bases left unmatched: 9.

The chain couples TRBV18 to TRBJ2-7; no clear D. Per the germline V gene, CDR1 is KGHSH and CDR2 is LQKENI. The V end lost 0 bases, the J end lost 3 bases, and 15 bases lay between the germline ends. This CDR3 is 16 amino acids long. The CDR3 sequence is CASSPPVRGSVYEQYF. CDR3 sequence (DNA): TGTGCCAGCTCACCACCGGTCCGCGGATCTGTCTACGAGCAGTACTTC.

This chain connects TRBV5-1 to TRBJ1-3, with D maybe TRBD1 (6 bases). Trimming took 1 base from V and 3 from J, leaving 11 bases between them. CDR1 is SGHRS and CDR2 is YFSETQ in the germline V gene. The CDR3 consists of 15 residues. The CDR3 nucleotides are TGCGCCAGCAGCTTGATACCAGGGGATGGAAACACCATATATTTT. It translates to CASSLIPGDGNTIYF.

For the CDR3, the DNA is TGTGCCAGTACCCAGGACAGGGGGAGCTACAATGAGCAGTTCTTC. This translates into CASTQDRGSYNEQFF. The chain combines TRBV19 with TRBJ2-1; 10 positions agree with TRBD1. V shed 7 bases and J 3 bases; nucleotides not matched to a gene: 6. Germline CDR1 is LNHDA and CDR2 is SQIVND (reference sequence). This CDR3 is 15 amino acids long.

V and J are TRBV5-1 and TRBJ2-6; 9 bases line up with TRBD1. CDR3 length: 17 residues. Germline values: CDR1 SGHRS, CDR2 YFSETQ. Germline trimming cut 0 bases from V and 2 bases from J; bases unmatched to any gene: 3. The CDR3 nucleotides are TGCGCCAGCAGCTTGGAACAGGGGGCAACTGGGGCCAACGTCCTGACTTTC. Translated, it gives CASSLEQGATGANVLTF.

This CDR3 reads CASRTPGFEQYF. The CDR3 bases are TGTGCCAGCAGAACGCCAGGGTTCGAGCAGTACTTC. V usage is TRBV27 and J usage is TRBJ2-7, with D possibly being TRBD1 (5 bases). The CDR3 length is 12 residues. Germline CDR1 is MNHEY and CDR2 is SMNVEV (reference sequence). Trimming left V 6 bases short and J 6 bases short, with 12 bases between.

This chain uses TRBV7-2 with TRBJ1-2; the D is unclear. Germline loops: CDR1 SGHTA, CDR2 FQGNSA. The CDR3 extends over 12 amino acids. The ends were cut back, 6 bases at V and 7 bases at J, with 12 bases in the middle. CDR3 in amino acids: CASSHESGGYTF. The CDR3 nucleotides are TGTGCCAGCAGTCATGAGAGTGGTGGCTACACCTTC.

The CDR3 here is CASSFFGLGQGTYEQYF. CDR3 DNA sequence: TGTGCCAGCAGCTTCTTTGGTTTGGGACAGGGCACCTACGAGCAGTACTTC. The rearrangement joins TRBV7-9 to TRBJ2-7; 9 bases are a match to TRBD1. The J segment lost 2 bases and the V segment lost 3 bases, leaving 11 bases of the junction unmatched. This CDR3 spans 17 amino acids. In germline, CDR1 is SEHNR, CDR2 FQNEAQ (reference sequence).

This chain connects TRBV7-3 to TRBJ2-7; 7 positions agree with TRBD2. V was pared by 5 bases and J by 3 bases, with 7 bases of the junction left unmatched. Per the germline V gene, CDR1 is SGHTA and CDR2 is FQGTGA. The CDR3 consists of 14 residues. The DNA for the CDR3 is TGTGCCAGCAGCCCCCGGGGGGAGGACTACGAGCAGTACTTC. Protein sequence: CASSPRGEDYEQYF. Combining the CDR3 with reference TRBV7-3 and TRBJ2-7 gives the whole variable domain GAGVSQTPSNKVTEKGKYVELRCDPISGHTALYWYRQSLGQGPEFLIYFQGTGAADDSGLPNDRFFAVRPEGSVSTLKIQRTERGDSAVYLCASSPRGEDYEQYFGPGTRLTVT.

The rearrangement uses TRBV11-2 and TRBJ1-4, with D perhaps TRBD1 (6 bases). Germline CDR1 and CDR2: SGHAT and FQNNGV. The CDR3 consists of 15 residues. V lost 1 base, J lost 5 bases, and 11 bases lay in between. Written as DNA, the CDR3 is TGTGCCAGCAGCTTAGGCCTACAGGGAAATGAAAAACTGTTTTTT. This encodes CASSLGLQGNEKLFF.

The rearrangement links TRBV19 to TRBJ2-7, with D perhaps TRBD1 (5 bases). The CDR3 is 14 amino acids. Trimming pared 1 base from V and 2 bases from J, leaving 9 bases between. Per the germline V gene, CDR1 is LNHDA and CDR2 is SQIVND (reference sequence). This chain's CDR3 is CASSIGTPTYEQYF. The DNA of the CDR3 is TGTGCCAGTAGTATAGGGACACCCACCTACGAGCAGTACTTC.

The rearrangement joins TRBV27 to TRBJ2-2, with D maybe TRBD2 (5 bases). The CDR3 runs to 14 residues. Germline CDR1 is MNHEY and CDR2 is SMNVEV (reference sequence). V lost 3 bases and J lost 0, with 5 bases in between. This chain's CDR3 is CASSFSANTGELFF. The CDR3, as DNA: TGTGCCAGCAGTTTTAGCGCGAACACCGGGGAGCTGTTTTTT.

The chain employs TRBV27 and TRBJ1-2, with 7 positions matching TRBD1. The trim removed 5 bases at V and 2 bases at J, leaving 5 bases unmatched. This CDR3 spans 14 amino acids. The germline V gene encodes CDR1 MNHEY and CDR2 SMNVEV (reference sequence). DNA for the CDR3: TGTGCCAGCAGTGGCCTGACAGGGAACTATGGCTACACCTTC. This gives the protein CASSGLTGNYGYTF.

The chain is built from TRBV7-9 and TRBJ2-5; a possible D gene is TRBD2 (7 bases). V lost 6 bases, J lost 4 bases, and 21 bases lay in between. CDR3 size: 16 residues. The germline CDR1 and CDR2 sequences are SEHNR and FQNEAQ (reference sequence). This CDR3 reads CASSPLGGGHGETQYF. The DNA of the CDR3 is TGTGCCAGCAGTCCATTAGGGGGGGGCCACGGAGAGACCCAGTACTTC.

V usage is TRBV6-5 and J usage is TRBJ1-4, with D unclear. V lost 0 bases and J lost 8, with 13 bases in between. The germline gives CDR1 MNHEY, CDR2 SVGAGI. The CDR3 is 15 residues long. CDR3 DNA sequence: TGTGCCAGCAGTTACTCGAAAGGAGGGAGCGAAAAACTGTTTTTT. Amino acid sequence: CASSYSKGGSEKLFF.

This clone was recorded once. The CDR3 spells CASSVDSENEKLFF. The CDR3 DNA is TGTGCCAGCAGCGTCGACAGCGAAAATGAAAAACTGTTTTTT. This chain uses TRBV9 with TRBJ1-4; possible D gene TRBD1, 5 bases. Deletions cut 2 bases from V and 5 bases from J, with 10 bases between. Germline CDR1 reads SGDLS; CDR2 reads YYNGEE. The CDR3 is 14 amino acids.

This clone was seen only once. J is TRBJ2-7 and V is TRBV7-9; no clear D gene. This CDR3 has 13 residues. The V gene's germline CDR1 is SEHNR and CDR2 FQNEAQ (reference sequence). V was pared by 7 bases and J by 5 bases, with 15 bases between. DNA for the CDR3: TGTGCCAGCACCCCCAGGCAGCCCAACGAGCAGTACTTC. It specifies CASTPRQPNEQYF.

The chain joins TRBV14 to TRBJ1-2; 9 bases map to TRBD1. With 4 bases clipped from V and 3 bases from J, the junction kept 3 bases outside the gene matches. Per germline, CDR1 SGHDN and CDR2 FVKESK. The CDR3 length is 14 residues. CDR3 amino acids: CASSPWTGDYGYTF. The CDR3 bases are TGTGCCAGCAGCCCTTGGACAGGGGACTATGGCTACACCTTC.

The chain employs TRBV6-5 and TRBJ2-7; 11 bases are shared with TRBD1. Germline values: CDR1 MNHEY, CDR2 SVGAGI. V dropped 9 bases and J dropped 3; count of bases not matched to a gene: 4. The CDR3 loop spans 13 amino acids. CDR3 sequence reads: CASTGTGGYEQYF. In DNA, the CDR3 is TGTGCCAGTACCGGGACAGGGGGCTACGAGCAGTACTTC.

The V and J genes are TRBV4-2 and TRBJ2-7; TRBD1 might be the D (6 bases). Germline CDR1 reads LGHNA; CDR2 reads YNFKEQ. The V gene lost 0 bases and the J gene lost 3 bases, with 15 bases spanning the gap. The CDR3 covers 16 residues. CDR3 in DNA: TGTGCCAGCAGCCAAGAGAGGGGAGCAGGGGACTACGAGCAGTACTTC. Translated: CASSQERGAGDYEQYF.

Written as DNA, the CDR3 is TGTGCCGGAATTTACAGTAACTATGGCTACACCTTC. Its translation is CAGIYSNYGYTF. The V and J genes are TRBV30 and TRBJ1-2; D gene unclear. Germline CDR1 and CDR2: GTSNPN and SVGIG (reference sequence). The CDR3 consists of 12 residues. The V gene lost 8 bases and the J gene lost 1 base, with 11 bases spanning the gap.

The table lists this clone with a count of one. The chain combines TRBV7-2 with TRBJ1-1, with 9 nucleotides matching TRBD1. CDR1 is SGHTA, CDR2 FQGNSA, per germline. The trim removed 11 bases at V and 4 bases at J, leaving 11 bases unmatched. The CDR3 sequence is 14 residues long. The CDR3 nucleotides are TGTGCCGTCCTAGAACAGGGGGCTCCCACTGAAGCTTTCTTT. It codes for CAVLEQGAPTEAFF. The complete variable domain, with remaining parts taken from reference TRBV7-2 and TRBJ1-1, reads GAGVSQSPSNKVTEKGKDVELRCDPISGHTALYWYRQSLGQGLEFLIYFQGNSAPDKSGLPSDRFSAERTGGSVSTLTIQRTQQEDSAVYLCAVLEQGAPTEAFFGQGTRLTVV.

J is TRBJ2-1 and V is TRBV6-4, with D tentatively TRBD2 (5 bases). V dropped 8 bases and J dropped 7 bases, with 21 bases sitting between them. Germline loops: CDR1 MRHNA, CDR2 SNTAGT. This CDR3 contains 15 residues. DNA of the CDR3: TGTGCCAGCTCAGAAACTAGTTCGGCCGGTAATGAGCAGTTCTTC. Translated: CASSETSSAGNEQFF.

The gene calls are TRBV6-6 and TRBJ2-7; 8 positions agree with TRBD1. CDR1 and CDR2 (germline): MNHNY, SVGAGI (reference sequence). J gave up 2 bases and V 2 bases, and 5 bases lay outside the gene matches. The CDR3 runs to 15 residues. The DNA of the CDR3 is TGTGCCAGCAGTTACCCGAGGGACAGGACCTACGAGCAGTACTTC. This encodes CASSYPRDRTYEQYF.

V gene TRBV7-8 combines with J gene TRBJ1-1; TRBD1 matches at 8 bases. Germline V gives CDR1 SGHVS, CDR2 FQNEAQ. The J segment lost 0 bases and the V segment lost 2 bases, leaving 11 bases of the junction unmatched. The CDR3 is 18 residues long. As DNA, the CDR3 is TGTGCCAGCAGCTTAATCGGTCAGGGGGCAGGCGTGAACACTGAAGCTTTCTTT. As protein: CASSLIGQGAGVNTEAFF.

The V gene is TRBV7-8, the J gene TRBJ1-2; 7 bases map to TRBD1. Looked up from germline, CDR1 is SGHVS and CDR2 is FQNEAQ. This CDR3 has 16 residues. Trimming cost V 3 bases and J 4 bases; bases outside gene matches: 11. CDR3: CASSFLNRGPLYGYTF. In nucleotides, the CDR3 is TGTGCCAGCAGCTTCCTGAACAGGGGCCCCCTCTATGGCTACACCTTC. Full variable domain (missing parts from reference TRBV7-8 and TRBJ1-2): GAGVSQSPRYKVAKRGQDVALRCDPISGHVSLFWYQQALGQGPEFLTYFQNEAQLDKSGLPSDRFFAERPEGSVSTLKIQRTQQEDSAVYLCASSFLNRGPLYGYTFGSGTRLTVV.

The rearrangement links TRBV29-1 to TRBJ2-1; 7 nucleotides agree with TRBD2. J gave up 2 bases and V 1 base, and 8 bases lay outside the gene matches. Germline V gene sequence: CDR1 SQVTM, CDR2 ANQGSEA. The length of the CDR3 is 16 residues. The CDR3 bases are TGCAGCGTTGAAGGTCCGTCTAGCGGACCCTACAATGAGCAGTTCTTC. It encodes CSVEGPSSGPYNEQFF.

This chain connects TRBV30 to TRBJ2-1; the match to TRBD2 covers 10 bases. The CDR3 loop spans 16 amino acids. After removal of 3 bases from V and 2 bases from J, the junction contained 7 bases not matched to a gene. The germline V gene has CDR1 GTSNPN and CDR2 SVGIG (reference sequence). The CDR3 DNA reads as TGTGCCTGGAGAGCCGGACTAGCGGCCACCTACAATGAGCAGTTCTTC. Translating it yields CAWRAGLAATYNEQFF.